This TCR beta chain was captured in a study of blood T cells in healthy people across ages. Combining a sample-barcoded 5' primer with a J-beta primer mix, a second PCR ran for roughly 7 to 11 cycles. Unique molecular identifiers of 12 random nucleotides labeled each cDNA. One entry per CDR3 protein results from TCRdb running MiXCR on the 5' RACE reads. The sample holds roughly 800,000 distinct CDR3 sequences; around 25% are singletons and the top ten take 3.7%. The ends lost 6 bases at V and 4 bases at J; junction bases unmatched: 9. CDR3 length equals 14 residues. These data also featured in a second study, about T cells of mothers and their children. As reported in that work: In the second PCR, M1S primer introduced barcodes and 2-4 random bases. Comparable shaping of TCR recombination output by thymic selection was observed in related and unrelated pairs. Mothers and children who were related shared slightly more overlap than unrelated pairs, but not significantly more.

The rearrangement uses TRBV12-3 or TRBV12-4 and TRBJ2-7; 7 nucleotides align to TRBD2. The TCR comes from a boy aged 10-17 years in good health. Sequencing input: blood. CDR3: CASRHKAGSYEQYF. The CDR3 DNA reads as TGTGCCAGCAGGCACAAAGCGGGGTCGTACGAGCAGTACTTC.